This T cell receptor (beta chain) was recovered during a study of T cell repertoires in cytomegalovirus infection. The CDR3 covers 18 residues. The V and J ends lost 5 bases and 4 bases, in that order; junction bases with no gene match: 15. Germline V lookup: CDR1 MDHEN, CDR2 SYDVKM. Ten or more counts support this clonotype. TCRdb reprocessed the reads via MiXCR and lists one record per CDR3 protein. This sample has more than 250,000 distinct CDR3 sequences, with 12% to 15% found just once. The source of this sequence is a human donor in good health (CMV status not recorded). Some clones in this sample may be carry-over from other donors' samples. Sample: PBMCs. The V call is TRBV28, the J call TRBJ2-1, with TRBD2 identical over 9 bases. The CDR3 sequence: CASSVAGEPRVGYNEQFF. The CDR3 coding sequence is TGTGCCAGCAGTGTAGCGGGAGAGCCTCGGGTAGGGTACAATGAGCAGTTCTTC. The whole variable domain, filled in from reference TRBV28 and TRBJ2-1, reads DVKVTQSSRYLVKRTGEKVFLECVQDMDHENMFWYRQDPGLGLRLIYFSYDVKMKEKGDIPEGYSVSREKKERFSLILESASTNQTSMYLCASSVAGEPRVGYNEQFFGPGTRLTVL.